The rows below give T cell receptor beta chains drawn from one sample of a study of shared clonotypes between healthy human individuals. Clones were read by immunoSEQ multiplex PCR, and TCRdb kept only the in-frame ones, dropping some. The sample holds fewer than 600,000 clones, approximately 80% seen once. Sequenced sample: PBMCs. Every receptor here comes from a middle-aged woman in good health. Some clones in this sample may be carry-over from other donors' samples. CDR3s include the opening cysteine and the closing phenylalanine or tryptophan. Fields, in order: V gene, clone size, D gene, J gene, CDR3 length, CDR3 DNA, CDR3 protein. A D gene is named only where the DNA matches it firmly. Part of the rows lack a size; the others show once, few, many or a class for expanded clones.

>TRBV2|.|.|TRBJ2-3|16
TGTGCCAGCAGTCGGGTCTACGACTCTAGCACAGATACGCAGTATTTT
CASSRVYDSSTDTQYF
>TRBV19|.|.|TRBJ2-2|16
TGTGCCAGTAGTTTCATTCCGGGACCCAGTACCGGGGAGCTGTTTTTT
CASSFIPGPSTGELFF
>TRBV19|.|TRBD1|TRBJ2-1|16
TGTGCCAGTAGTATTCGGGGGACAGGGGGCTACAATGAGCAGTTCTTC
CASSIRGTGGYNEQFF
>TRBV6-6|few|.|TRBJ2-7|13
TGTGCCAGCAGTTTAACGAGGACCTACGAGCAGTACTTC
CASSLTRTYEQYF
>TRBV11-2|.|.|TRBJ2-7|12
TGTGCCAGCAGCTTGGAGAGGGGCGAGCAGTACTTC
CASSLERGEQYF
>TRBV9|once|.|TRBJ2-3|13
TGTGCCAGCAGCCCCCAGAACCGGGATACGCAGTATTTT
CASSPQNRDTQYF
>TRBV27|.|TRBD1|TRBJ2-1|14
TGTGCCAGCAGTTTTAGGGACAGGGGCAATGAGCAGTTCTTC
CASSFRDRGNEQFF
>TRBV10-3|.|.|TRBJ2-7|12
TGTGCCATCACCTCCGGGACGGATGAGCAGTACTTC
CAITSGTDEQYF
>TRBV15|once|.|TRBJ2-6|19
TGTGCCACCAGCAGAGATTTGAGACAGGCAACCTCTGGGGCCAACGTCCTGACTTTC
CATSRDLRQATSGANVLTF
>TRBV5-6|.|.|TRBJ1-1|14
TGTGCCAGCAGCTTCCAATCGGGGGGGACTGAAGCTTTCTTT
CASSFQSGGTEAFF
>TRBV4-3|.|.|TRBJ1-4|16
TGCGCCAGCAGCCAAGATAGGCGGGACGTGGGGGAAAAACTGTTTTTT
CASSQDRRDVGEKLFF
>TRBV5-5|.|.|TRBJ2-1|11
TGTGCCAGCAGCTCCGCCGATGAGCAGTTCTTC
CASSSADEQFF
>TRBV2|.|.|TRBJ1-1|13
TGTGCCAGCAGTCCGCAGAGGATGTCTGGAGCTTTCTTT
CASSPQRMSGAFF
>TRBV5-4|.|.|TRBJ2-2|16
TGTGCCAGCAGCTTGAAACAACGCCAAAACACCGGGGAGCTGTTTTTT
CASSLKQRQNTGELFF
>TRBV7-9|.|TRBD2|TRBJ2-1|15
TGTGCCAGCAGCTGGACTAGCGGCTCCTACAATGAGCAGTTCTTC
CASSWTSGSYNEQFF
>TRBV28|.|.|TRBJ2-1|13
TGTGCCAGCACCTTATGGGCATGGGATGAGCAGTTCTTC
CASTLWAWDEQFF
>TRBV11-1|many|TRBD2|TRBJ2-7|16
TGTGCCAGCAGCAGAACCGGGACTAGCGGGTTCTACGAGCAGTACTTC
CASSRTGTSGFYEQYF
>TRBV29-1|.|TRBD1|TRBJ1-2|11
TGCAGCGTTTTGCAGGGGGCCTCGAGACACTTC
CSVLQGASRHF
>TRBV21-1|.|.|TRBJ2-4|18
TGTGCCAGCAGCAAAGGGGACAGTTTCATAATAGCCAAAAACATTCAGTACTTC
CASSKGDSFIIAKNIQYF
>TRBV11-2|.|.|TRBJ2-3|17
TGTGCCAGCAGCACCAGCGGGTTGAACCCTAGCACAGATACGCAGTATTTT
CASSTSGLNPSTDTQYF
>TRBV18|many|.|TRBJ1-4|15
TGTGCCAGCTCACCACCGGAGGCAGCAAATGAAAAACTGTTTTTT
CASSPPEAANEKLFF
>TRBV4-2|.|TRBD1|TRBJ1-4|14
TGTGCCAGCAGCCCGGGACAGACTAATGAAAAACTGTTTTTT
CASSPGQTNEKLFF
>TRBV4-2|.|.|TRBJ2-1|14
TGTGCCAGCAGCCCAGCGTCCAGCTACAATGAGCAGTTCTTC
CASSPASSYNEQFF
>TRBV11-2|.|TRBD1|TRBJ2-1|13
TGTGCCAGCAGCGAAACAGGGGGCGAACAAGAGTTCTTC
CASSETGGEQEFF
>TRBV5-6|.|.|TRBJ1-2|13
TGTGCCAGCAGCTTGGGAGACATCTATGGCTACACCTTC
CASSLGDIYGYTF
>TRBV9|many|TRBD1|TRBJ2-1|17
TGTGCCAGCAGCCCCCGACAGGGCCACAGCTCCTACAATGAGCAGTTCTTC
CASSPRQGHSSYNEQFF
>TRBV5-1|.|.|TRBJ2-1|13
TGCGCCAGCAGTTCTGGTTACTACAATGAGCAGTTCTTC
CASSSGYYNEQFF